This TCR beta chain was sequenced for a study of shared clonotypes between healthy human individuals (dated by TCRdb to about 2020). As for the study more broadly: A few men and a couple of women, aged 18 to 49 years, made up the cohort. For each donor, CD4 naive and CD4 memory were each run on three plates, CD8 naive on two plates, and CD8 memory on one plate. To estimate repertoire size and how much clonotype sharing occurs between individuals, the study deeply sequenced the blood TCR repertoires of 4 to 6 healthy adults. Libraries were prepared and TCR repertoires were sequenced by different laboratories using diverse techniques, in order to increase sequencing depth and limit assay-specific biases. Each donor's leukapheresis produced roughly between about 0.8 and 10 billion PBMCs.

From the cysteine through the phenylalanine, the CDR3 covers 12 amino acids. Only the CDR3 portion is preserved as DNA: 36 bases, with reading frame beginning at the first base. Trimming at the junction amounts to 1 base on V and 7 bases on J, and the germline ends lie 8 bases apart. As encoded in the germline V gene (reference sequence), CDR1 is GTSNPN while CDR2 is SVGIG. Healthy HIV-negative adults with no recently reported acute infections or vaccinations were included as donors. Every donor was a Caucasian adult living in Nashville, Tennessee, USA. Magnetic negative selection was used to enrich CD4+ T cells, after which naive cells were positively selected on CD45RA and the negative fraction became the memory subset. Blood was obtained by leukapheresis, after which PBMCs were separated by Ficoll-Histopaque density gradient centrifugation and cryopreserved in liquid nitrogen vapor phase. Analytical flow cytometry was used to check the purity and quantity of each magnetically sorted T cell population. From each sorted fraction, genomic DNA was isolated and quantified by UV absorbance on a Nanodrop 2000c.

Here is what the overall study found, with its caveats: Clonotypes shared by all four sorted-subset donors showed higher generation probabilities than non-shared clonotypes. Naive subsets generally had larger estimated clonotype richness than memory subsets. Pairwise subsampling indicated that sequencing depth was expected to affect the degree of clonotype sharing among donors. The genetic and exposure-history diversity represented was limited by the small number of donors. Only blood was sampled, and tissue TCR repertoires likely differ from those in blood. Across four donors, 4.5% to 6.5% of naive CD4, approximately 3.6% of naive CD8, 2.3% of memory CD4, and around 0.4% of memory CD8 clonotypes were shared. Incomplete sequencing was indicated by rarefaction of sorted-subset datasets, despite the large sequencing depth.

Using the deep immunoSEQ assay, TCR CDR3 regions were amplified from genomic DNA by multiplex PCR. For each cell subset, the extracted genomic DNA was distributed evenly across all wells of several immunoSEQ 96-well plates, and each plate served as one replicate. For sorted subsets, each replicate PCR was loaded with 150 to 250 ng genomic DNA, equivalent to 32,000 or so T cell genomes. Purified libraries were measured with a Qubit 3.0 fluorometer, size-checked on a Bioanalyzer 2100, and measured again with the KAPA Library Quantification kit. Every immunoSEQ 96-well plate was sequenced on a separate single-read 150-cycle Illumina NextSeq 550 flow cell. Concerning the study's data processing: Because the immunoSEQ output included only junctional sequences and no quality scores, the filtering could not be the same as the filtering used for full-length reads. Sequences were annotated with PyIR, a Python wrapper for IgBLAST v1.9, using IMGT germline references to assign V/J genes and CDR3. Any read was removed if the V/J assignment was weak (E-value above 1e-6), the CDR3 was missing, or the read contained stop codons, out-of-frame junctions, or ambiguous translated residues. A V3J clonotype was defined by an identical inferred V gene, J gene, and CDR3 amino acid sequence. To compute the percentage overlap between repertoires, the number of shared unique clonotypes was divided by the size of the smaller repertoire. Repertoire richness was assessed with RTK rarefaction, the Chao1 estimator, and Recon v2.1 estimates of unobserved clonotypes. For all TCRbeta clonotypes obtained by the gDNA method from a handful of donors, generation probabilities were computed with OLGA. This immuneACCESS table, as held by TCRdb, lists in-frame sequences with V and J called but not all clones. Of the missing ones, under half trace to an unresolved V gene in checked studies; the others have no known cause. The V and J calls and clone size were taken over from that table, and D and trimming were inferred from the DNA. Counted in this sample were roughly 2.5 million clones; more than 80% of them appeared once. Clones ranked in the top ten supply 0.13% to 0.15% of the sample.

For this clone: Its recognized antigen is unknown. Per-base quality was not reported, and no clone a single base away is much larger than it.

This sequence was found in a man between 18 and 29 years old in good health. The rearranged segments are TRBV30 and TRBJ2-1, with a tentative D call of TRBD1 or TRBD2, each matching 5 bases. Sequencing was carried out using naive CD4+ T cells sorted from blood. The cell subset or site label for this specimen denotes: CD45RA+ positively selected. The sequenced DNA: TGTGCCTGGAGTGGGGGGTGGAATGAGCAGTTCTTC. Protein translation: CAWSGGWNEQFF.